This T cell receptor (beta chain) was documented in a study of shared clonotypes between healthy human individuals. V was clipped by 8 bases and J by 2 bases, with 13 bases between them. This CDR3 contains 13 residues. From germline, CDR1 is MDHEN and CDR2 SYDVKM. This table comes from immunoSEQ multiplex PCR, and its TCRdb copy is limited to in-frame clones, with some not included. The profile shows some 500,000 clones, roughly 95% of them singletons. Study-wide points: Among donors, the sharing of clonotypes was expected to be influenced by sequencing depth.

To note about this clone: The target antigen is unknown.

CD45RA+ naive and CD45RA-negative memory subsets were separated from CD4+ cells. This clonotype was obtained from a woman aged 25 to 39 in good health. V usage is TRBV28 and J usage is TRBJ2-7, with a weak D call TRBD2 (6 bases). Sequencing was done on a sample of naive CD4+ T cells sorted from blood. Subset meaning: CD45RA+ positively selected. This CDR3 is CASDGTQTYEQYF. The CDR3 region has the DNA TGTGCCAGCGACGGGACTCAGACCTACGAGCAGTACTTC.